This T cell receptor (beta chain) was recovered during a study of immune cell composition in non-small cell lung cancer. The assay was immunoSEQ multiplex PCR, and TCRdb's table has in-frame clones only and misses some. The table includes fewer than 4,000 clones, roughly four fifths detected once. Study-level points and caveats: Squamous carcinomas (roughly 80%) more often had tumour-associated clones >0.5% than adenocarcinomas (33%). TIL tumour reactivity correlated with maximal tumour-associated clone frequency in adenocarcinoma.

This clone was picked up a small number of times. Its antigen is unidentified. Template was genomic DNA from frozen, unsorted single-cell suspensions. The CDR3 has 18 amino acids. Trimming shortened V by 4 bases and J by 4 bases, and 25 bases separated the two germline ends. The germline gives CDR1 MDHEN, CDR2 SYDVKM. Source material: lung tumor tissue. V gene TRBV28 combines with J gene TRBJ1-1; D is unresolved. The clonotype comes from a human donor with non-small cell lung cancer. The CDR3 DNA reads as TGTGCCAGCAGTTCAATCCTCGCCTCTGGGCGGGATCGCACTGAAGCTTTCTTT. It yields the protein CASSSILASGRDRTEAFF.